The TCR beta chain under discussion was sequenced for a study of blood T cell repertoires in COVID-19. Whole-study context: Acute-phase and convalescent COVID-19 samples originated in the United States, Italy and Spain. Sample material is recorded as cDNA or gDNA derived from T cells, B-cell-depleted T cells, or PBMCs.

Per the original data handling: Reference gene primers were amplified, and this amplification served to estimate nucleated cell counts. Profiled with immunoSEQ multiplex PCR; TCRdb holds only in-frame clones, not every one. The DNA was the basis for D and trimming; V, J and clone size are from that table. The sample shows around 440,000 clones, 88% of them seen only once. Patients from Seattle were sampled longitudinally, starting during active infection. CDR3 length: 14 residues. The V end lost 3 bases, the J end lost 7 bases, and 15 bases lay between the germline ends. Per the germline V gene, CDR1 is SNHLY and CDR2 is FYNNEI.

This TCR came from a woman between 45 and 60 years old with COVID-19, enrolled during active disease. The source material was peripheral blood. The chain combines TRBV2 with TRBJ1-2, with D possibly matching TRBD1 (5 bases). The CDR3 loop reads CASSEVGASLGYTF. DNA for the CDR3: TGTGCCAGCAGTGAGGTAGGGGCAAGTCTTGGCTACACCTTC.